This entry concerns a single T cell receptor beta chain. These data are taken from a study of blood T cell repertoires in COVID-19. Clones were sequenced by immunoSEQ multiplex PCR, and TCRdb holds only the in-frame ones, with some missing. The table has some 300,000 clones, just under 90% seen once. The germline V and J ends were trimmed by 4 bases and 3 bases, with 19 bases remaining between them. The germline gives CDR1 LGHDT, CDR2 YNNKEL (reference sequence). This CDR3 is 18 amino acids long. The source material was peripheral blood. The clonotype was recovered from a woman in her thirties with COVID-19, enrolled during active disease. This sequence joins TRBV3-1 (or the pseudogene TRBV3-2) and TRBJ2-6; D is perhaps TRBD1 (5 bases). CDR3 in amino acids: CASSPSGRGNFGANVLTF. CDR3 DNA: TGTGCCAGCAGCCCTTCGGGTAGGGGTAATTTTGGGGCCAACGTCCTGACTTTC.